These 15 T cell receptor beta chains were sequenced from one sample in a study of blood T cells in healthy people across ages. The authors ran a second PCR of about 7 to 11 cycles using a sample-barcoded 5' primer and a J-beta primer mix. Via MiXCR, TCRdb re-called the 5' RACE reads, giving one row per CDR3 protein. The table includes about 730,000 distinct CDR3 sequences, roughly two fifths detected once. Sequenced: blood. Receptors originate from a woman between 55 and 75 years old in good health.

There are many counts of this clonotype. This chain links TRBV20-1 with TRBJ1-6; D might be TRBD1 (6 bases). Trimming shortened V by 1 base and J by 10 bases, and 11 bases separated the two germline ends. The CDR3 covers 13 residues. Germline V gene data show CDR1 as DFQATT and CDR2 as SNEGSKA (reference sequence). The CDR3 DNA reads as TGCAGTGCTAGAGTACAGGGTGGGTCACCCCTCCACTTT. This sequence encodes CSARVQGGSPLHF.

This clonotype was counted only a few times. The chain has TRBV5-1 and TRBJ1-1, with 8 positions matching TRBD1. V trimming: 4 bases; J trimming: 3 bases; junction bases outside the gene matches: 5. The germline CDR1 and CDR2 sequences are SGHRS and YFSETQ. This CDR3 is built from 14 residues. DNA of the CDR3: TGCGCCAGCAGCGTGGGACAGGAGTACACTGAAGCTTTCTTT. Its protein product is CASSVGQEYTEAFF.

This clonotype was seen only once. At one end, the junction sequence differs from germline, possibly due to a read error. The V call is TRBV7-2, the J call TRBJ2-1; possibly TRBD2 for D (6 bases). CDR3 length: 13 residues. The germline V gene encodes CDR1 SGHTA and CDR2 FQGNSA. The CDR3 loop reads CAGSLGLYNEQFF. The CDR3 coding sequence is TGTGCCGGCAGCTTGGGACTTTACAATGAGCAGTTCTTC.

The chain has TRBV25-1 and TRBJ1-2, with TRBD1 as a possible D gene (6 bases). This CDR3 spans 12 amino acids. The germline V gene has CDR1 MGHDK and CDR2 SYGVNS. The V and J ends lost 4 bases and 11 bases respectively, with 14 bases between them. The DNA for the CDR3 is TGTGCCAGCAGTGTTTCGACAGGAGGTTACACCTTC. It yields the protein CASSVSTGGYTF.

This clonotype was observed once. The chain carries TRBV20-1 and TRBJ2-5; the match to TRBD2 covers 10 bases. Trimming removed 2 bases from V and 4 bases from J; junction bases left unmatched: 7. CDR1 and CDR2 (germline): DFQATT, SNEGSKA (reference sequence). This CDR3 is 15 amino acids long. CDR3 coding DNA: TGCAGTGCTAGAAATCAGCGGGGGGGCGCAGAGACCCAGTACTTC. Protein sequence: CSARNQRGGAETQYF.

This clonotype was picked up many times. The rearrangement joins TRBV7-2 to TRBJ2-1; D unresolved. Germline V gene data show CDR1 as SGHTA and CDR2 as FQGNSA. Trimming shortened V by 5 bases and J by 10 bases, and 15 bases separated the two germline ends. The CDR3 loop spans 13 amino acids. The CDR3 DNA is TGTGCCAGCAGCGTCGACGGCCCCACCGAGCAGTTCTTC. The encoded protein is CASSVDGPTEQFF.

This clonotype appeared many times. V is TRBV12-3 or TRBV12-4 and J is TRBJ2-1; D remains unclear. CDR3 length: 12 residues. Trimming shortened V by 3 bases and J by 7 bases, and 7 bases separated the two germline ends. CDR3 nucleotides: TGTGCCAGCAGTTTCGGACGGAATGAGCAGTTCTTC. Residues: CASSFGRNEQFF.

This clonotype appeared a few times. This sequence joins TRBV24-1 and TRBJ2-1; D is unresolved. Trimming shortened V by 1 base and J by 8 bases, and 2 bases separated the two germline ends. CDR1 and CDR2 from the germline V gene are KGHDR and SFDVKD. CDR3 length: 11 residues. The CDR3 DNA sequence: TGTGCCACCAGTGATTTATATGAGCAGTTCTTC. Amino acid sequence: CATSDLYEQFF.

A few counts support this clonotype. The chain links TRBV5-5 to TRBJ2-1; possibly TRBD2 for D (6 bases). Trimming pared 0 bases from V and 8 bases from J, leaving 15 bases between. Per the germline V gene, CDR1 is SGHKS and CDR2 is YYEKEE (reference sequence). CDR3 length: 15 residues. CDR3 amino acids: CASSLETRSFYEQFF. CDR3 sequence (DNA): TGTGCCAGCAGCTTGGAGACTAGAAGTTTCTATGAGCAGTTCTTC. Using reference TRBV5-5 and TRBJ2-1 for the parts outside the CDR3, the full variable domain is DAGVTQSPTHLIKTRGQQVTLRCSPISGHKSVSWYQQVLGQGPQFIFQYYEKEERGRGNFPDRFSARQFPNYSSELNVNALLLGDSALYLCASSLETRSFYEQFFGPGTRLTVL.

V usage is TRBV28 and J usage is TRBJ2-7, with D perhaps TRBD1 (5 bases). The V and J ends lost 5 bases and 6 bases respectively, with 14 bases between them. The CDR3 covers 13 residues. Per germline, CDR1 MDHEN and CDR2 SYDVKM. The CDR3 reads CASSQGTQSEQYF. In DNA, the CDR3 is TGTGCCAGCAGTCAGGGTACACAAAGCGAGCAGTACTTC.

The DNA of the CDR3 is TGTGCCAGCAGCGTTAGGGCAAACCAAGAGACCCAGTACTTC. This codes for CASSVRANQETQYF. The chain couples TRBV9 to TRBJ2-5, with D hard to call. The V and J ends lost 2 bases and 0 bases respectively, with 8 bases between them. Germline loops: CDR1 SGDLS, CDR2 YYNGEE. This CDR3 has 14 amino acids.

The J gene is TRBJ2-3, the V gene TRBV5-1; TRBD2 might be the D (7 bases). This CDR3 is 16 amino acids long. V was trimmed by 3 bases and J by 5 bases, leaving 19 bases between them. CDR1 is SGHRS, CDR2 YFSETQ, per germline. The CDR3 is CASSSLGGGLGDTQYF. The CDR3 DNA reads as TGCGCCAGCAGCTCTTTGGGGGGGGGGCTGGGAGATACGCAGTATTTT.

The chain links TRBV10-3 to TRBJ2-3, with 15 bases matching TRBD2. The V gene's germline CDR1 is ENHRY and CDR2 SYGVKD. The CDR3 contains 17 residues. V shed 6 bases, J shed 4 bases, and the junction held 8 bases outside the gene matches. This CDR3 reads CAISPGLAGGTPDTQYF. The CDR3 coding sequence is TGTGCCATCAGCCCCGGACTAGCGGGAGGGACACCAGATACGCAGTATTTT.

The rearrangement links TRBV9 to TRBJ2-1, with D uncertain. Germline CDR1 is SGDLS and CDR2 is YYNGEE. V was cut by 1 base and J by 13 bases, with 18 bases left in between. The CDR3 has 14 amino acids. The CDR3 is CASSVSAYQETQFF. DNA for the CDR3: TGTGCCAGCAGCGTATCGGCGTACCAAGAGACCCAGTTCTTC.

This clonotype has more than one count but fewer than ten. CDR3 sequence (DNA): TGTGCCAGCAGCTTAAAGGCAAGCAATGAGCAGTTCTTC. Encoded protein: CASSLKASNEQFF. The chain links TRBV7-3 to TRBJ2-1; D is uncertain. The CDR3 spans 13 residues. Germline CDR1 reads SGHTA; CDR2 reads FQGTGA. The ends were cut back, 1 base at V and 6 bases at J, with 7 bases in the middle.